In its sample, the clone carrying this T cell receptor beta chain was seen many times. Its antigen is unidentified. This specimen belongs to a study of tumor and adjacent non-tumor tissue in lung cancer. Study context: The cohort had about a dozen adenocarcinoma, a couple of squamous cell and 1 small cell patients.

This sample's RNA came from whole unsorted tissue. The normal lung tissue was taken more than 3 cm from the tumor edge. Study-level results: Tumor repertoires had a smaller top 100 clone share than normal lung. Patients with more diverse tumor TCRs had worse survival.

CDR1 and CDR2 from the germline V gene are GTSNPN and SVGIG (reference sequence). Trimming shortened V by 0 bases and J by 2 bases, and 13 bases separated the two germline ends. This CDR3 spans 15 amino acids. The library came from three nested PCR rounds adapted from ARM-PCR protocols. TCRdb called the multiplex PCR reads again in MiXCR, with one record for every CDR3 protein. This sample has about 98,000 distinct CDR3 sequences, with 80% found just once. The V and J genes are TRBV30 and TRBJ1-1; the D gene is possibly TRBD1 (6 bases). The TCR originated in a man in his 60s with small cell lung cancer. The sample was distant non-tumor lung tissue. Here the CDR3 reads CAWSVGGGVNTEAFF. CDR3 DNA: TGTGCCTGGAGTGTAGGGGGGGGGGTCAACACTGAAGCTTTCTTT.